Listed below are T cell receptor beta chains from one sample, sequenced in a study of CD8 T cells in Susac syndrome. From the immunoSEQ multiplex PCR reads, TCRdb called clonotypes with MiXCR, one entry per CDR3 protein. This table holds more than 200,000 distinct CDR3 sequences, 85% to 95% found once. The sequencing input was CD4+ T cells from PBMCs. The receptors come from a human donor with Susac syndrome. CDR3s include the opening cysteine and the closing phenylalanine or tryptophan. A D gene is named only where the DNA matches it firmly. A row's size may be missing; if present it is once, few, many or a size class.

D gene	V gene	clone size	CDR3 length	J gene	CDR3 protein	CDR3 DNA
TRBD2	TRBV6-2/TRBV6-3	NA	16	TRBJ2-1	CASRRRSGGEYNEQFF	TGTGCCAGCAGGCGACGAAGCGGGGGGGAATACAATGAGCAGTTCTTC
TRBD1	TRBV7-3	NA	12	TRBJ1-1	CASSPGQGRAFF	TGTGCCAGCAGCCCGGGACAGGGAAGAGCTTTCTTT
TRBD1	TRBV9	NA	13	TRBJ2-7	CASSADRGSEQYF	TGTGCCAGCAGCGCGGACAGGGGGAGCGAGCAGTACTTC
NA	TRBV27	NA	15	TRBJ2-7	CASSRAQRSLYEQYF	TGTGCCAGCAGCCGCGCCCAGCGCTCTCTCTACGAGCAGTACTTC
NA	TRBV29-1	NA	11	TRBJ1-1	CSVNPGGEAFF	TGCAGCGTTAATCCGGGGGGTGAAGCTTTCTTT
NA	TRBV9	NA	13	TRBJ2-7	CASSRAPLHEQYF	TGTGCCAGCAGCCGGGCTCCTCTCCACGAGCAGTACTTC
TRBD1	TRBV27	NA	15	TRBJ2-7	CASRRGQGERYEQYF	TGTGCCAGCAGAAGGGGACAGGGAGAAAGGTACGAGCAGTACTTC
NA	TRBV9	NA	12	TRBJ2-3	CASSADTDTQYF	TGTGCCAGCAGCGCCGACACAGATACGCAGTATTTT
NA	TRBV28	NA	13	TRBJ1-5	CASSIHTYQPQHF	TGTGCCAGCAGCATTCACACTTATCAGCCCCAGCATTTT
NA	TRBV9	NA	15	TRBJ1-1	CASSVVGAKGTEAFF	TGTGCCAGCAGCGTAGTGGGGGCCAAGGGGACTGAAGCTTTCTTT
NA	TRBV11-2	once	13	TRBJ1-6	CASSLLRNSPLHF	TGTGCCAGCAGCTTACTAAGGAATTCACCCCTCCACTTT
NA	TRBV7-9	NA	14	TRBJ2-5	CASVRVGYQETQYF	TGTGCCTCCGTGAGAGTTGGCTACCAAGAGACCCAGTACTTC
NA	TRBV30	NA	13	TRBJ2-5	CAWSHNREGTQYF	TGTGCCTGGAGTCATAACAGGGAAGGGACCCAGTACTTC
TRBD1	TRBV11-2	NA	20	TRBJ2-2	CASSLSTPYSQGANTGELFF	TGTGCCAGCAGCCTTTCGACCCCTTATTCCCAGGGGGCGAACACCGGGGAGCTGTTTTTT
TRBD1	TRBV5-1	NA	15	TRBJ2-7	CASSLGDRNSYEQYF	TGCGCCAGCAGCTTGGGGGACAGGAACTCCTACGAGCAGTACTTC
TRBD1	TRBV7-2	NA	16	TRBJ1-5	CASTTQGGLSNQPQHF	TGTGCCAGCACCACCCAGGGGGGCTTGAGCAATCAGCCCCAGCATTTT
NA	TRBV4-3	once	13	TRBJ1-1	CASSQDSMREAFF	TGCGCCAGCAGCCAAGATTCAATGCGTGAAGCTTTCTTT
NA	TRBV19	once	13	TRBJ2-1	CASTAMSDNEQFF	TGTGCCAGTACCGCGATGTCCGACAATGAGCAGTTCTTC
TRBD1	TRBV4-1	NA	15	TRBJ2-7	CASSQGQGSVYEQYF	TGCGCCAGCAGCCAGGGACAGGGAAGTGTCTACGAGCAGTACTTC
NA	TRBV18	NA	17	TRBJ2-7	CASSSAGSGSSSYEQYF	TGTGCCAGCTCATCGGCCGGAAGCGGGTCCTCCTCCTACGAGCAGTACTTC